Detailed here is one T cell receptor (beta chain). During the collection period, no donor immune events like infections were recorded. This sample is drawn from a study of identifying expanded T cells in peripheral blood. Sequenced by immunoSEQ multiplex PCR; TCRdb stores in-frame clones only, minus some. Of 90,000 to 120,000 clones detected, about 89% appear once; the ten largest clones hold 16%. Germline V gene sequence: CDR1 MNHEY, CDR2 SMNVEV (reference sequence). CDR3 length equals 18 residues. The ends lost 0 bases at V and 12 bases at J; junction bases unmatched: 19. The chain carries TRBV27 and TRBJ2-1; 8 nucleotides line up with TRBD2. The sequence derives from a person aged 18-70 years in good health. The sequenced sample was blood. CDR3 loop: CASSLSGGAGGPSMAQFF. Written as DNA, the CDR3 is TGTGCCAGCAGTTTATCAGGGGGGGCGGGGGGACCATCAATGGCGCAGTTCTTC.